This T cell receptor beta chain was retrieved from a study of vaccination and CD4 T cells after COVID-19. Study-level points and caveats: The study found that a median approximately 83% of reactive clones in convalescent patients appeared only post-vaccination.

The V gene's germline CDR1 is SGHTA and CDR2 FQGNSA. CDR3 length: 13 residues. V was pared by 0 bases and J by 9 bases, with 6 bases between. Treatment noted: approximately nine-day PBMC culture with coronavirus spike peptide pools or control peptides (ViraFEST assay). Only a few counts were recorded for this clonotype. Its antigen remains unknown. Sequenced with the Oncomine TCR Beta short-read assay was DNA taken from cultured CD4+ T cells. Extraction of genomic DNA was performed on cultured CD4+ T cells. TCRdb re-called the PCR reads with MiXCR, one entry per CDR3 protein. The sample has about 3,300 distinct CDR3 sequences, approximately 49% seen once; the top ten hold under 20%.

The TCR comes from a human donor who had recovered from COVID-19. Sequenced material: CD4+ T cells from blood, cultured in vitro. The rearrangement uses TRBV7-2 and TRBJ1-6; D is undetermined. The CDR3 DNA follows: TGTGCCAGCAGCTTAGCCCTGGGTTCACCCCTCCACTTT. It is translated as CASSLALGSPLHF. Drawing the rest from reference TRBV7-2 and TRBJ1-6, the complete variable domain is GAGVSQSPSNKVTEKGKDVELRCDPISGHTALYWYRQSLGQGLEFLIYFQGNSAPDKSGLPSDRFSAERTGGSVSTLTIQRTQQEDSAVYLCASSLALGSPLHFGNGTRLTVT.